This T cell receptor beta chain was recorded in a study of TIL therapy for anti-PD-1-resistant metastatic lung cancer. Study overall: Progressing patients received lymphodepletion, expanded TIL infusion and IL-2. Median patient age was about 50, ranging roughly 38-75 years.

Sequencing used immunoSEQ v3. TCRdb keeps only in-frame clones here, not all; method: immunoSEQ multiplex PCR. The data show more than 50,000 clones, with 87% seen just once and approximately 2.4% held by the top ten. Time point indicated: pre-treatment sample, taken before nivolumab and TIL therapy. This clone was found once. This TCR was sampled from a person aged 25 to 80 with non-small cell lung cancer. The sequencing used blood, collected at baseline.

The CDR3 DNA reads TGTGCCAGTGGCGTAGGCCACGAGCAGTACTTC. The encoded protein is CASGVGHEQYF. The chain employs TRBV19 and TRBJ2-7; no clear D gene. The CDR3 runs 11 residues. V was trimmed by 8 bases and J by 5 bases, leaving 10 bases between them. Germline V gene data show CDR1 as LNHDA and CDR2 as SQIVND (reference sequence).